The clone carrying this TCR beta chain appeared a few times. Its matching antigen is unknown. The data are from a study of early T cells in non-severe SARS-CoV-2 infection. The overall study: Chains stayed unpaired after sequencing of bulk RNA from unsorted whole blood. Study conclusions and caveats: Matching against VDJdb likely underestimated virus-specific expansions, favoring anti-spike CD8.

V was cut by 4 bases and J by 2 bases, with 13 bases left in between. Germline values: CDR1 SGHRS, CDR2 YFSETQ. The CDR3 runs 14 residues. Tagging with unique molecular identifiers was applied to individual cDNA molecules. TCRdb fed the 5' RACE reads into MiXCR, producing one record per CDR3 protein. This table has roughly 60,000 distinct CDR3 sequences, around 12% appearing once. V is TRBV5-1 and J is TRBJ2-7; D possibly corresponds to TRBD1 (5 bases). The TCR comes from an adult who was a healthcare worker with PCR-confirmed SARS-CoV-2 infection or an uninfected control (not recorded which). The sequenced sample consisted of whole blood. The CDR3 bases are TGCGCCAGCAGCCCTTCGACAGCTACCTACGAGCAGTACTTC. Translated: CASSPSTATYEQYF.